This T cell receptor beta chain was retrieved from a study of blood T cell repertoires in COVID-19. Study summary: Samples representing acute and convalescent COVID-19 were sourced from the United States, Italy and Spain. Sources were T cells, B-cell-depleted T cells, or PBMCs; the material itself was cDNA or gDNA.

This CDR3 spans 14 amino acids. V was clipped by 2 bases and J by 4 bases; unmatched bases: 3. The germline CDR1 and CDR2 sequences are SGDLS and YYNGEE. Original analysis: Reference gene primer amplification gave nucleated cell count estimates. The data were produced by immunoSEQ multiplex PCR, yet TCRdb's version contains in-frame clones alone and is incomplete. V and J calls and clone size are those listed in that table; D and trimming were worked out from the DNA. There are 15,000 to 17,000 clones in the sample; approximately 78% occur only once, and roughly 23% lies in the top ten. The chain links TRBV9 to TRBJ2-5; the match to TRBD2 covers 9 bases. The receptor was isolated from an older man with active or convalescent COVID-19. Input material: peripheral blood. For the CDR3, the DNA is TGTGCCAGCAGCGTGGCGGGGGGGCCAGAGACCCAGTACTTC. Translating gives CASSVAGGPETQYF.